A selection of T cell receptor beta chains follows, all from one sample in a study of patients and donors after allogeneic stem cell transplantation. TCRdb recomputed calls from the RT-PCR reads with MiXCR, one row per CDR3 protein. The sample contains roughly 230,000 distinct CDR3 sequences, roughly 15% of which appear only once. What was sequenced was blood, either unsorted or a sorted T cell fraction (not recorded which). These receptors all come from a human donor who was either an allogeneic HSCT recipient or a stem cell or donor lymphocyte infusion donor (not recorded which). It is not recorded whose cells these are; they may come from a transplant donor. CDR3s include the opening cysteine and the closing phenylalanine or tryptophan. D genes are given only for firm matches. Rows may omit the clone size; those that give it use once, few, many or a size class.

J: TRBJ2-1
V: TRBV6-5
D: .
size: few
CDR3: CASSYIPLDSYNEQFF
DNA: TGTGCCAGCAGTTACATTCCCTTGGACTCCTACAATGAGCAGTTCTTC

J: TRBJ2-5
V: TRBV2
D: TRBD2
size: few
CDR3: CASTKAGGQSHETQYF
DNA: TGTGCCAGCACCAAGGCGGGGGGGCAGTCGCACGAGACCCAGTACTTC

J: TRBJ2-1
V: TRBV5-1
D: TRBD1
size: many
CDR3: CASSYRDRGLTGTNEQFF
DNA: TGCGCCAGCAGCTACCGGGACAGGGGGCTTACAGGAACCAATGAGCAGTTCTTC

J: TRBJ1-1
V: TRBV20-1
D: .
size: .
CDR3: CSARDRAGSYIEAFF
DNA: TGCAGTGCTAGAGATCGGGCAGGGAGTTATATCGAAGCTTTCTTT

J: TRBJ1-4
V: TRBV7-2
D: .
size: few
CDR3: CASSLAAPATNEKLFF
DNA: TGTGCCAGCAGCTTAGCGGCACCCGCAACTAATGAAAAACTGTTTTTT

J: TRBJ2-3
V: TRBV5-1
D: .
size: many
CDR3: CASSLGPGPVTDTQYF
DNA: TGCGCCAGCAGCTTGGGACCAGGTCCAGTCACAGATACGCAGTATTTT

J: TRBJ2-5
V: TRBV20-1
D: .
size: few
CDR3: CSARDLGARQETQYF
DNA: TGCAGTGCTAGAGATCTTGGGGCTAGGCAAGAGACCCAGTACTTC

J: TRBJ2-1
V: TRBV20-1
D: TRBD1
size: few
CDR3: CSAQTTRDRGYNEQFF
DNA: TGCAGTGCCCAAACGACCCGGGACAGGGGCTACAATGAGCAGTTCTTC

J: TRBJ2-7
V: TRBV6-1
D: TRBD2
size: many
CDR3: CASSLGTSRAEQYF
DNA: TGTGCCAGCAGTCTCGGGACTAGCAGAGCCGAGCAGTACTTC

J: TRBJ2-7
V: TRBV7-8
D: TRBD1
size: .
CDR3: CASSPRQGVSYEQYF
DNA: TGTGCCAGCAGCCCCCGACAGGGGGTGTCCTACGAGCAGTACTTC

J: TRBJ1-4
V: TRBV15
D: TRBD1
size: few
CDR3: CATSKQGKTNEKLFF
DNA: TGTGCCACCAGCAAACAGGGGAAAACTAATGAAAAACTGTTTTTT

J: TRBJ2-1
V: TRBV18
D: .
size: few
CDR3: CASSPQRANNEQFF
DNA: TGTGCCAGCTCACCACAAAGGGCCAACAATGAGCAGTTCTTC

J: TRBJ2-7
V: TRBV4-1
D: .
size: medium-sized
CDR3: CASSQPTQGLRSEQYF
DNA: TGCGCCAGCAGCCAACCTACACAGGGTCTTCGGAGCGAGCAGTACTTC

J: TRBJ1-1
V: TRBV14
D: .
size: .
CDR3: CASSRTARTEAFF
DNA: TGTGCCAGCAGCCGGACAGCCAGAACTGAAGCTTTCTTT

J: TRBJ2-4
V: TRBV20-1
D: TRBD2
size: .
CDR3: CSARDDGIAGENIQYF
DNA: TGCAGTGCTAGAGATGATGGTATAGCGGGGGAAAACATTCAGTACTTC

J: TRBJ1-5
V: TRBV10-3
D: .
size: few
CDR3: CAISELKGNQPQHF
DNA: TGTGCCATCAGTGAGCTGAAGGGTAATCAGCCCCAGCATTTT

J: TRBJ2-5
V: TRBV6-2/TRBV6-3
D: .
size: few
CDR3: CASSDGGQETQYF
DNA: TGTGCCAGCAGTGACGGGGGCCAAGAGACCCAGTACTTC

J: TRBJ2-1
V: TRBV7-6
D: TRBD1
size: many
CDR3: CASSSTGFNEQFF
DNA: TGTGCCAGCAGCTCGACAGGGTTCAATGAGCAGTTCTTC

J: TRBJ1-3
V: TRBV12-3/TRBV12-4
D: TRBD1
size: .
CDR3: CASTRTGGASGNTIYF
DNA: TGTGCCAGCACCAGGACAGGGGGCGCGTCTGGAAACACCATATATTTT

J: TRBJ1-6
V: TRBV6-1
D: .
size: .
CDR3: CASSAGNNSPLHF
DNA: TGTGCCAGCAGTGCCGGGAATAATTCACCCCTCCACTTT

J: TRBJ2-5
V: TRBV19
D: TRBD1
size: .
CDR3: CASKPGQGVETRYF
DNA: TGTGCCAGTAAACCGGGACAGGGGGTGGAGACCCGGTACTTC

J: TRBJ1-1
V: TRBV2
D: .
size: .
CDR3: CASNRGLNTEAFF
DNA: TGTGCCAGCAACCGGGGCCTGAACACTGAAGCTTTCTTT

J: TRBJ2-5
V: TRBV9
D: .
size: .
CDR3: CASSSGTREGEETQYF
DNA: TGTGCCAGCAGCTCTGGCACCAGGGAGGGGGAAGAGACCCAGTACTTC

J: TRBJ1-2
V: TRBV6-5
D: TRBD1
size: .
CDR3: CASSSWDRAVGYTF
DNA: TGTGCCAGCAGTTCGTGGGACAGGGCGGTTGGCTACACCTTC

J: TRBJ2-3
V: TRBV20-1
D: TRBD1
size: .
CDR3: CSARDHGTGSPDTQYF
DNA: TGCAGTGCTAGGGACCACGGGACAGGGAGCCCAGATACGCAGTATTTT

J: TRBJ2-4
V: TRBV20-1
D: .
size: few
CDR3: CSASGPVAKNIQYF
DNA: TGCAGTGCAAGTGGCCCCGTAGCCAAAAACATTCAGTACTTC

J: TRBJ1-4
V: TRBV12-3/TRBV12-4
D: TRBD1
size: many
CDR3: CASSQGQGVNEKLFF
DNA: TGTGCCAGCAGTCAGGGACAGGGCGTTAATGAAAAACTGTTTTTT

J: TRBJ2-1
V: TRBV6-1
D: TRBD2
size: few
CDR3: CATLPGTISSYNEQSF
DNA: TGTGCCACCCTTCCCGGGACTATCAGCTCCTACAATGAGCAGTCCTTC

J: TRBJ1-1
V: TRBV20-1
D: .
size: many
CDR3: CSATQNTEAFF
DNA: TGCAGTGCTACCCAGAACACTGAAGCTTTCTTT

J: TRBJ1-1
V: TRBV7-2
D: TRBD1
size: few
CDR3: CASSLKTGGVSEAFF
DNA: TGTGCCAGCAGCTTAAAGACAGGGGGAGTATCTGAAGCTTTCTTT

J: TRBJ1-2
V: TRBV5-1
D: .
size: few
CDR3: CASSTTPQGFDGYTF
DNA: TGCGCCAGCAGCACGACCCCCCAGGGATTTGATGGCTACACCTTC

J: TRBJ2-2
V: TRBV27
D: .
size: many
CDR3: CASSLALASGELFF
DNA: TGTGCCAGCAGTTTAGCTCTAGCGTCCGGGGAGCTGTTTTTT

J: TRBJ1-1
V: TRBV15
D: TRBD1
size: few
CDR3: CATSRGGAQGGTEAFF
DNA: TGTGCCACCAGCAGAGGAGGGGCACAGGGGGGCACTGAAGCTTTCTTT

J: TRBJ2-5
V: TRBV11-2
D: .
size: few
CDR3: CASSPGPLKTQYF
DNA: TGTGCCAGCAGCCCGGGACCACTGAAGACCCAGTACTTC

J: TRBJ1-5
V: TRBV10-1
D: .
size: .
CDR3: CASTQSPRGVDQPQHF
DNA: TGCGCCAGCACTCAATCGCCTCGGGGCGTTGATCAGCCCCAGCATTTT

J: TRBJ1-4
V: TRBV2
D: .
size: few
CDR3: CASSVTPGSKLKLFF
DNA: TGTGCCAGCAGTGTAACTCCGGGTTCCAAGCTAAAACTGTTTTTT

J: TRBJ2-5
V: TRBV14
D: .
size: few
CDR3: CASSQSGRNQETQYF
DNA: TGTGCCAGCAGCCAGTCTGGGCGGAACCAAGAGACCCAGTACTTC

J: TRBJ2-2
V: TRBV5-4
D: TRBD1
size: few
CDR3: CASSLDGSGGRPGELFF
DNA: TGTGCCAGCAGCTTGGATGGGTCAGGGGGCAGGCCCGGGGAGCTGTTTTTT

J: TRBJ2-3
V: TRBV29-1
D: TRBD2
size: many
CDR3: CSATSGPQDTQYF
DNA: TGCAGCGCCACTAGCGGCCCCCAGGATACGCAGTATTTT

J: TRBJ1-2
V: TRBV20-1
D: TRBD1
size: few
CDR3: CSAREATGSLHGYTF
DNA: TGCAGTGCTAGAGAGGCGACAGGGTCGTTGCATGGCTACACCTTC